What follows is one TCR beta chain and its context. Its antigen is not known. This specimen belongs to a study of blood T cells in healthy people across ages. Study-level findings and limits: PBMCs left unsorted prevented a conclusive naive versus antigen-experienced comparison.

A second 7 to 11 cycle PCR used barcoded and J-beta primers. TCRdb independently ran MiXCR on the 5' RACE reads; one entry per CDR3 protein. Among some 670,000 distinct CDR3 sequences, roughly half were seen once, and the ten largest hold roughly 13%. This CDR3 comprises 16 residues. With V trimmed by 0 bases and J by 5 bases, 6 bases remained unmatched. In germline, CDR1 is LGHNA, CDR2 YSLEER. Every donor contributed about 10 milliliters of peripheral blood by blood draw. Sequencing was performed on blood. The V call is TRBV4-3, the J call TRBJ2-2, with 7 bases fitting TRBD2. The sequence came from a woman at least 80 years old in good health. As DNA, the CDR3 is TGCGCCAGCAGCCAAGATCCCGGGGGAGGGACCGGGGAGCTGTTTTTT. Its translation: CASSQDPGGGTGELFF.